This is a list of T cell receptor beta chains from one sample in a study of tumor-infiltrating lymphocytes in primary liver carcinoma. MiXCR was run by TCRdb on the multiplex PCR reads, yielding one entry per CDR3 protein. The table records around 120,000 distinct CDR3 sequences, 50% to 65% of them present only once. Specimen: liver tumor tissue from sampling region 1. The receptors were sampled from a woman aged 60-75 years with primary liver carcinoma and hepatitis B virus infection. Both conserved end residues are part of each CDR3. Each record gives: CDR3 DNA, CDR3 protein, V gene, D gene, clone size, J gene. A D gene is named only where the DNA matches it firmly. Rows give clone size only sometimes, using once, few, many, or a class for an expanded clone.

TGTGTCAGTAGCCCCGGGGGGACCCAGTACTTC | CVSSPGGTQYF | TRBV11-2 | . | . | TRBJ2-5
TGTGCCAGCAGTTTGTCTGGAGACACTCTCACAGATACGCAGTATTTT | CASSLSGDTLTDTQYF | TRBV28 | . | many | TRBJ2-3
TGCGCCAGCAGTGACGACGACACAGATACGCAGTTTTTT | CASSDDDTDTQFF | TRBV10-2 | . | . | TRBJ2-3
TGTGCCAGCAGTTTAGTTCGGGACAGGGCCGAGCAGTACTTC | CASSLVRDRAEQYF | TRBV12-3/TRBV12-4 | TRBD1 | many | TRBJ2-7
TGCAGCGTTGAGTCTAGCTCTGAGGCCCAGTACTTC | CSVESSSEAQYF | TRBV29-1 | . | . | TRBJ2-5
TGCGCCAGCAGCAAAGAAGGACAGGGGGTGGCCTATGGCTACACCTTC | CASSKEGQGVAYGYTF | TRBV5-1 | TRBD1 | . | TRBJ1-2
TGCAGCGTTGAAGAAGGGGAGTGGAATGGCTACACCTTC | CSVEEGEWNGYTF | TRBV29-1 | . | many | TRBJ1-2
TGCAGCGTGGGGACTAGCGGGAGGGGCCAGTACTTC | CSVGTSGRGQYF | TRBV29-1 | TRBD2 | many | TRBJ2-5
TGTGCCACCAGTGACCTAAGGACATATGGCGAGGCTTTCTTT | CATSDLRTYGEAFF | TRBV6-5 | . | few | TRBJ1-1
TGTGCCAACAGCATAGACCCCGGGGGGCGATACGGCTACACCTTC | CANSIDPGGRYGYTF | TRBV11-2 | . | . | TRBJ1-2
TGTGCCAGCAGTTTTATCTGGGCTAGTACAGATACGCAGTATTTT | CASSFIWASTDTQYF | TRBV12-3/TRBV12-4 | . | . | TRBJ2-3
TGCAGCGTTGAACCGGCAGGATCCGGCAATGAGCAGTTCTTC | CSVEPAGSGNEQFF | TRBV29-1 | . | medium-sized | TRBJ2-1
TGTGCCAGCAGCCAAGGCCAGGCAGGCACAGATACGCAGTATTTT | CASSQGQAGTDTQYF | TRBV4-2 | . | many | TRBJ2-3
TGTGCCAGCAGTGAGGGGGGACAGACTCCCCAGCATTTT | CASSEGGQTPQHF | TRBV2 | TRBD1 | . | TRBJ1-5
TGTGCCAGCAGTTTAGGAGTCTCCCCACAGGTTGATACGCAGTATTTT | CASSLGVSPQVDTQYF | TRBV12-3/TRBV12-4 | . | many | TRBJ2-3
TGTGCCAGCAGCATCCGAGGGGATACGCAGTATTTT | CASSIRGDTQYF | TRBV5-4 | . | few | TRBJ2-3